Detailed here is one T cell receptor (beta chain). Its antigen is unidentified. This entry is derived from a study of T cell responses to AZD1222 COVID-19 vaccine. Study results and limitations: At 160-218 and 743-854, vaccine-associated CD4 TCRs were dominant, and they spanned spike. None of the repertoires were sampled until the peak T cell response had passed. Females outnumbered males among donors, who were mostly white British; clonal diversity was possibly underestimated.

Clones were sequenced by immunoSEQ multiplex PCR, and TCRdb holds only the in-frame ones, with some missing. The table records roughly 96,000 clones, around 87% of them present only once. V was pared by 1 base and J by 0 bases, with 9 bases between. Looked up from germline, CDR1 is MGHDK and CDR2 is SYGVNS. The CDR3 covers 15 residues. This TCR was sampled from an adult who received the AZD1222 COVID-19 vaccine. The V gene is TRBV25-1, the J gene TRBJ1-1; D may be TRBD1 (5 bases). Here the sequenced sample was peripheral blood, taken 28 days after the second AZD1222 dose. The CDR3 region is CASSEWGRMNTEAFF. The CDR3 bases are TGTGCCAGCAGTGAATGGGGCAGGATGAACACTGAAGCTTTCTTT.